This section outlines one T cell receptor beta chain sequence together with its context. These data are taken from a study of blood T cell repertoires in COVID-19. Overall study: Spain, Italy and the United States supplied samples that represented acute and convalescent COVID-19. The analysed material was cDNA or gDNA that came from T cells, B-cell-depleted T cells, or PBMCs.

V lost 2 bases, J lost 0 bases, and 7 bases stayed unmatched. This CDR3 is 17 amino acids long. The germline gives CDR1 SGHTA, CDR2 FQGNSA. How the authors handled the data: Amplification of reference gene primers provided the estimated nucleated cell counts. Only in-frame clones appear in the TCRdb table, and some are missing; sequencing was by immunoSEQ multiplex PCR. The V and J calls and clone size are taken from that table; D and trimming were inferred from the DNA. The sample carries 30,000 to 50,000 clones, 75% to 90% recorded once. The sequenced material came from peripheral blood. The rearrangement joins TRBV7-2 to TRBJ2-5; 9 bases match TRBD2. The receptor comes from a man in his fifties or sixties with acute or convalescent COVID-19. The CDR3 region has the DNA TGTGCCAGCAGCTTACTCCGACTAGCGGCGTACCAAGAGACCCAGTACTTC. It specifies CASSLLRLAAYQETQYF.